This T cell receptor beta chain emerged from a study of cytomegalovirus exposure and HLA in healthy donors. With 3 bases removed from V and 4 bases from J, the gap between germline ends came to 13 bases. This CDR3 has 14 residues. Per germline, CDR1 MDHEN and CDR2 SYDVKM. Study findings and constraints: Later analysis associated a missense DCLRE1C variant with TCR beta V- and J-gene trimming. More clonal expansion characterized HLA-associated TCR beta chains than equally common others in a later analysis. The likely origin of a cluster of highly shared sequence variants was a sequencing artifact.

Turning to this clone: The antigen is not known.

Amplification used 60 Vbeta primers and 13 Jbeta primers. Original data processing: Approximately 79 million unique TCR beta chains, some 9.9 million of them shared, were counted by a later analysis. Clones were read by immunoSEQ multiplex PCR, and TCRdb kept only the in-frame ones, dropping some. D and trimming were read from the DNA, whereas the V and J calls and clone size are those reported in that table. Of about 98,000 clones listed, about 83% are singletons. This TCR was recovered from a man aged 55-75 years in good health and CMV-seropositive. V usage is TRBV28 and J usage is TRBJ2-7; a weak D match, TRBD2 (7 bases). Sequencing was done on a sample of PBMCs. The chain's CDR3 is CASSFTGGSYEQYF. CDR3 in DNA: TGTGCCAGCAGTTTTACGGGGGGCAGTTACGAGCAGTACTTC.